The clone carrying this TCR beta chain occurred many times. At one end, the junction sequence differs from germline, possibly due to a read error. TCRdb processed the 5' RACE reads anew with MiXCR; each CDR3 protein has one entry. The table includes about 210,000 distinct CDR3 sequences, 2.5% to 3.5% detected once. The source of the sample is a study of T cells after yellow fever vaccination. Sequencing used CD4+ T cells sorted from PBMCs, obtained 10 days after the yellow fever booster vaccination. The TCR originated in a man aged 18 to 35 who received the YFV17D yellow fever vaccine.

The CDR3 DNA follows: TGTGCCACCGGATCTCGGGGCTCCGATAATTCACCCCTCCACTTT. As protein: CATGSRGSDNSPLHF. The chain uses TRBV2 and TRBJ1-6; a weak D match, TRBD1 (5 bases). This CDR3 comprises 15 residues. The V gene's germline CDR1 is SNHLY and CDR2 FYNNEI.